A single sample gave rise to the 25 T cell receptor beta chains below, sequenced in a study of T cells after yellow fever vaccination. MiXCR was run by TCRdb on the 5' RACE reads, yielding one entry per CDR3 protein. This table holds 350,000 to 450,000 distinct CDR3 sequences, 18% found once. The sample was PBMCs, taken before the yellow fever booster vaccination. Receptors originate from a man aged 18-30 years who received the YFV17D yellow fever vaccine.

V and J are TRBV12-3 or TRBV12-4 and TRBJ2-1; TRBD1 matches at 7 bases. With V trimmed by 6 bases and J by 6 bases, 5 bases remained unmatched. The CDR3 loop spans 13 amino acids. CDR3 DNA sequence: TGTGCCAGCAGGGACAGGATGGGCAATGAGCAGTTCTTC. It is translated as CASRDRMGNEQFF.

This clonotype was detected a few times. The gene calls are TRBV7-8 and TRBJ2-1; D assignment may be TRBD1 or TRBD2 (6 bases each). CDR1 is SGHVS and CDR2 is FQNEAQ in the germline V gene. V lost 3 bases to trimming and J lost 2 bases, with 11 bases between them. The CDR3 is made up of 15 amino acids. CDR3 in amino acids: CASSFGGPPYNEQFF. CDR3 in DNA: TGTGCCAGCAGCTTCGGGGGCCCTCCCTACAATGAGCAGTTCTTC.

This clonotype was counted at least ten times. The V and J genes are TRBV7-2 and TRBJ2-5, with a weak D call TRBD2 (7 bases). V was trimmed by 2 bases and J by 4 bases, leaving 17 bases between them. Germline V gene lookup returns CDR1 SGHTA and CDR2 FQGNSA. The CDR3 length is 16 residues. In DNA form, the CDR3 reads TGTGCCAGCAGCTTAAATGGGGGGGCCTCCGCAGAGACCCAGTACTTC. As protein: CASSLNGGASAETQYF.

The rearrangement joins TRBV9 to TRBJ2-5; D is uncertain. V dropped 3 bases and J dropped 1 base, with 7 bases sitting between them. CDR3 length: 13 residues. Germline-derived CDR1 and CDR2 are SGDLS and YYNGEE. In nucleotides, the CDR3 is TGTGCCAGCAGCGGCGGCACCCAAGAGACCCAGTACTTC. It encodes CASSGGTQETQYF.

The V call is TRBV27, the J call TRBJ1-5; no definite D call. Germline lookup yields CDR1 MNHEY and CDR2 SMNVEV (reference sequence). V was shortened by 0 bases and J by 3 bases, with 9 bases between the two germline ends. The CDR3 has 15 amino acids. CDR3 in DNA: TGTGCCAGCAGTTTATCACCGGGGAACAATCAGCCCCAGCATTTT. Protein product: CASSLSPGNNQPQHF.

The sample holds a few counts of this clonotype. The gene calls are TRBV20-1 and TRBJ2-7; no reliable D call. The CDR3 contains 14 residues. V lost 6 bases and J lost 2, with 17 bases in between. Germline lookup yields CDR1 DFQATT and CDR2 SNEGSKA (reference sequence). DNA of the CDR3: TGCAGTGCCACCGCCCCTCCATCCACCTACGAGCAGTACTTC. It specifies CSATAPPSTYEQYF.

This clonotype showed up many times. The rearrangement links TRBV12-3 or TRBV12-4 to TRBJ2-7; no definite D call. V was cut by 3 bases and J by 6 bases, with 6 bases left in between. This CDR3 region has 11 residues. The CDR3 spells CASSLTGEQYF. The CDR3 region has the DNA TGTGCCAGCAGTTTGACTGGCGAGCAGTACTTC.

The chain couples TRBV7-2 to TRBJ2-7; the D gene is possibly TRBD1 (5 bases). V gave up 5 bases and J gave up 4 bases, with 21 bases separating them. The CDR3 is 16 residues long. The germline gives CDR1 SGHTA, CDR2 FQGNSA. In DNA form, the CDR3 reads TGTGCCAGCAGCCCCGTTACCGGCCGTAAGGGGTACGAGCAGTACTTC. It yields the protein CASSPVTGRKGYEQYF. The variable domain in full, completed from reference TRBV7-2 and TRBJ2-7, reads GAGVSQSPSNKVTEKGKDVELRCDPISGHTALYWYRQSLGQGLEFLIYFQGNSAPDKSGLPSDRFSAERTGGSVSTLTIQRTQQEDSAVYLCASSPVTGRKGYEQYFGPGTRLTVT.

This sequence joins TRBV5-1 and TRBJ2-2, with 9 bases that match TRBD1. Germline-derived CDR1 and CDR2 are SGHRS and YFSETQ. The J segment lost 2 bases and the V segment lost 3 bases, leaving 5 bases of the junction unmatched. The CDR3 spans 16 residues. DNA of the CDR3: TGCGCCAGCAGCTCGAACAGGGGGCTCAACACCGGGGAGCTGTTTTTT. Its protein product is CASSSNRGLNTGELFF.

This clonotype was observed a few times. The chain carries TRBV12-3 or TRBV12-4 and TRBJ2-5; D gene unclear. The CDR3 length is 15 residues. V was trimmed by 7 bases and J by 2 bases, leaving 17 bases between them. As DNA, the CDR3 is TGTGCCAGCACCTACGTTGGACGGTTACAAGAGACCCAGTACTTC. It is translated as CASTYVGRLQETQYF.

Only a few counts were recorded for this clonotype. The V gene is TRBV12-3 or TRBV12-4, the J gene TRBJ1-4, with D unclear. Trimming shortened V by 10 bases and J by 7 bases, and 19 bases separated the two germline ends. This CDR3 has 14 residues. CDR3 sequence (DNA): TGTGCCACTTCCCAGCAGTTGGGTGTTGAAAAACTGTTTTTT. Protein sequence: CATSQQLGVEKLFF.

The chain has TRBV29-1 and TRBJ2-5; D possibly corresponds to TRBD1 (8 bases). Trimming removed 7 bases at V and 2 bases at J, with 17 bases between. The CDR3 covers 14 residues. Germline lookup yields CDR1 SQVTM and CDR2 ANQGSEA. The CDR3 sequence: CSAATGGGQETQYF. The CDR3 DNA sequence: TGCAGCGCAGCCACAGGGGGAGGGCAAGAGACCCAGTACTTC.

This clonotype was seen a few times. The chain combines TRBV4-1 with TRBJ2-2; a possible D gene is TRBD2 (6 bases). V lost 3 bases, J lost 3 bases, and 8 bases lay in between. The CDR3 is made up of 14 amino acids. Germline V lookup: CDR1 MGHRA, CDR2 YSYEKL. DNA of the CDR3: TGCGCCAGCAGCCAGCCGGGGGACACCGGGGAGCTGTTTTTT. This encodes CASSQPGDTGELFF.

Only a few counts were recorded for this clonotype. V usage is TRBV6-5 and J usage is TRBJ2-1, with TRBD2 as a possible D gene (5 bases). The germline V gene encodes CDR1 MNHEY and CDR2 SVGAGI. This CDR3 is 13 amino acids long. Deletions cut 0 bases from V and 5 bases from J, with 5 bases between. The CDR3 DNA reads TGTGCCAGCAGTTACTCGAGGGACAATGAGCAGTTCTTC. Its translation is CASSYSRDNEQFF.

This clonotype came up a few times. This rearrangement joins TRBV12-3 or TRBV12-4 to TRBJ2-4; maybe TRBD1 (5 bases). This CDR3 is built from 16 residues. Trimming cost V 1 base and J 5 bases, with 15 bases left between them. This CDR3 reads CASSLGPIGAENIQYF. For the CDR3, the DNA is TGTGCCAGCAGTTTAGGTCCGATAGGGGCGGAAAACATTCAGTACTTC.

The chain recombines TRBV20-1 with TRBJ2-3; unclear D gene. Germline-derived CDR1 and CDR2 are DFQATT and SNEGSKA (reference sequence). The CDR3 is 13 residues long. The germline V and J ends were trimmed by 6 bases and 2 bases, with 12 bases remaining between them. As DNA, the CDR3 is TGCAGTGCCGTGGACGGAGCCACAGATACGCAGTATTTT. Amino acids: CSAVDGATDTQYF.

This clonotype was seen only a few times. This sequence joins TRBV30 and TRBJ2-1, with D possibly called TRBD1 or TRBD2 (6 bases each). CDR3 length: 12 amino acids. With 0 bases removed from V and 9 bases from J, the gap between germline ends came to 9 bases. The V gene's germline CDR1 is GTSNPN and CDR2 SVGIG (reference sequence). In DNA form, the CDR3 reads TGTGCCTGGAGTGTACGGGGGCTTGAGCAGTTCTTC. Protein: CAWSVRGLEQFF.

J is TRBJ2-3 and V is TRBV5-1, with D maybe TRBD1 (6 bases). The ends were cut back, 2 bases at V and 1 base at J, with 11 bases in the middle. The CDR3 is made up of 15 amino acids. Per the germline V gene, CDR1 is SGHRS and CDR2 is YFSETQ. Written as DNA, the CDR3 is TGCGCCAGCAGCTTCTCAGGGGACGGCACAGATACGCAGTATTTT. Its translation is CASSFSGDGTDTQYF.

This chain connects TRBV24-1 to TRBJ2-3; D gene unclear. The germline gives CDR1 KGHDR, CDR2 SFDVKD. Trimming pared 3 bases from V and 0 bases from J, leaving 18 bases between. The CDR3 contains 18 residues. The CDR3 region is CATSDTPWTDPSTDTQYF. As DNA, the CDR3 is TGTGCCACCAGTGATACCCCGTGGACGGACCCAAGCACAGATACGCAGTATTTT.

This clonotype has ten or more counts. This sequence joins TRBV15 and TRBJ2-3; D may be TRBD2 (6 bases). CDR1 and CDR2 from the germline V gene are LNHNV and YYDKDF (reference sequence). The length of the CDR3 is 14 residues. V was pared by 8 bases and J by 0 bases, with 12 bases between. CDR3 amino acids: CATGGTSSTDTQYF. The DNA for the CDR3 is TGTGCCACCGGCGGGACCTCTAGCACAGATACGCAGTATTTT.

The chain uses TRBV7-2 and TRBJ2-3; D is possibly TRBD1 (6 bases). This CDR3 spans 18 amino acids. V was trimmed by 3 bases and J by 0 bases, leaving 19 bases between them. Germline lookup yields CDR1 SGHTA and CDR2 FQGNSA. DNA of the CDR3: TGTGCCAGCAGCTTTCCCCGCAGGGGCGGACCTAGCACAGATACGCAGTATTTT. Encoded protein: CASSFPRRGGPSTDTQYF.

This clonotype was picked up many times. The CDR3 DNA sequence: TGTGCCAGCAGTTACTCGACAGGGAGCTCCTACGAGCAGTACTTC. Its protein is CASSYSTGSSYEQYF. V and J are TRBV6-5 and TRBJ2-7; TRBD1 matches 7 bases. V lost 0 bases to trimming and J lost 0 bases; unmatched junction nucleotides: 2. Germline V gene lookup returns CDR1 MNHEY and CDR2 SVGAGI. The CDR3 has 15 amino acids.

This clonotype has only a few counts. V and J are TRBV10-3 and TRBJ2-6, with 8 bases that match TRBD1. Germline values: CDR1 ENHRY, CDR2 SYGVKD. CDR3 length: 18 residues. The junction had 10 bases not matched to a gene; V was cut back by 2 bases and J by 4 bases. The CDR3 loop reads CAISELLTGGTGANVLTF. CDR3 nucleotides: TGTGCCATCAGTGAGCTTTTAACAGGGGGAACCGGGGCCAACGTCCTGACTTTC.

The rearrangement uses TRBV12-3 or TRBV12-4 and TRBJ2-1; 7 positions agree with TRBD2. The trim removed 6 bases at V and 5 bases at J, leaving 22 bases unmatched. The CDR3 has 19 residues. CDR3 sequence reads: CASRPGEGRTGNRNNEQFF. The DNA for the CDR3 is TGTGCCAGCAGACCGGGGGAGGGGCGGACGGGGAACCGGAACAATGAGCAGTTCTTC.

This clonotype has more than one count but fewer than ten. The genes are TRBV20-1 and TRBJ1-2; D is perhaps TRBD1 (5 bases). Germline V CDR1 and CDR2: DFQATT, SNEGSKA (reference sequence). V was cut by 2 bases and J by 4 bases, with 20 bases left in between. The CDR3 sequence is 16 residues long. For the CDR3, the DNA is TGCAGTGCTAGACGTGCGGGGGGGGTCCTCGGCTATGGCTACACCTTC. This gives the protein CSARRAGGVLGYGYTF.